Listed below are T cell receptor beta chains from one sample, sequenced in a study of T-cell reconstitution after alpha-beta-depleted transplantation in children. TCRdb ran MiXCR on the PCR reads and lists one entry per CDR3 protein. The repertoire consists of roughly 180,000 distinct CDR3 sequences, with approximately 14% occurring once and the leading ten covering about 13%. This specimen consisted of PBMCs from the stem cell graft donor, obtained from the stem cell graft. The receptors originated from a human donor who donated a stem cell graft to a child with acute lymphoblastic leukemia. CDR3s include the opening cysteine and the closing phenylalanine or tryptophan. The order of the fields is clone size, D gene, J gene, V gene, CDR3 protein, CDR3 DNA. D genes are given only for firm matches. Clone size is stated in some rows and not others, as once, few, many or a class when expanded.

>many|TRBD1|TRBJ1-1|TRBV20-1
CSAEDRMRLNTEAFF
TGCAGTGCTGAGGACAGGATGAGGTTGAACACTGAAGCTTTCTTT
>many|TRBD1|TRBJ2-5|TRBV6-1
CASRTIKGQGILETQYF
TGTGCCAGCAGAACGATAAAGGGACAGGGGATCCTCGAGACCCAGTACTTC
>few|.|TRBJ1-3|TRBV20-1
CSAREPVTGGNTIYF
TGCAGTGCTAGAGAACCCGTGACGGGAGGAAACACCATATATTTT
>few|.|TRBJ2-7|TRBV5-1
CASSLGRYKVHEQYF
TGCGCCAGCAGCTTGGGGAGATACAAGGTTCACGAGCAGTACTTC
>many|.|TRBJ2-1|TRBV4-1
CASSQDLLGPGDEQFF
TGCGCCAGCAGCCAAGATCTGCTGGGACCAGGGGATGAGCAGTTCTTC
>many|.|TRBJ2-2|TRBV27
CASSLQSGLAGELFF
TGTGCCAGCAGTTTACAATCAGGGCTCGCCGGGGAGCTGTTTTTT
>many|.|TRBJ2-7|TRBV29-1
CSVSQQLKYEQYF
TGCAGCGTTTCTCAACAATTGAAGTACGAGCAGTACTTC
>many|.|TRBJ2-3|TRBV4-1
CASSQDPGEGPDTQYF
TGCGCCAGCAGCCAAGATCCGGGTGAGGGCCCAGATACGCAGTATTTT
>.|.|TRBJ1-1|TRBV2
CASSAEDTEAFF
TGTGCCAGCAGCGCGGAGGACACTGAAGCTTTCTTT
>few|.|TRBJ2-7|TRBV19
CASSRRGLVNEQYF
TGTGCCAGTAGTCGGCGAGGGTTGGTCAACGAGCAGTACTTC
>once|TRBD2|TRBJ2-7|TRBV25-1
CASSLGGAGGESSYEQYF
TGTGCCAGCAGTCTCGGGGGAGCGGGAGGGGAGAGCTCCTACGAGCAGTACTTC
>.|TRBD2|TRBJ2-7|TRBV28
CAMSPGLAGGPYSYEQYF
TGTGCCATGAGCCCGGGGCTAGCGGGAGGGCCGTACTCCTACGAGCAGTACTTC
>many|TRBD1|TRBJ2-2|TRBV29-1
CSARATGSNTGELFF
TGCAGCGCACGGGCGACAGGGTCGAACACCGGGGAGCTGTTTTTT
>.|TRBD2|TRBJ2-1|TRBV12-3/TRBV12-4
CASSFRTSWEQFF
TGTGCCAGCAGCTTCCGGACTAGCTGGGAGCAGTTCTTC
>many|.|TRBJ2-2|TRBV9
CASSVNPATGLTVYTGELFF
TGTGCCAGCAGCGTAAACCCCGCAACAGGGCTTACAGTATACACCGGGGAGCTGTTTTTT
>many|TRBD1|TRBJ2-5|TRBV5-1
CASSKQGITRETQYF
TGCGCCAGCAGCAAACAGGGGATCACCAGGGAGACCCAGTACTTC
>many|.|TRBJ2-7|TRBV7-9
CASSSAVGEQYF
TGTGCCAGCAGCTCTGCAGTAGGAGAGCAGTACTTC
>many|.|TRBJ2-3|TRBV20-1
CSAGAQDRSSQYF
TGCAGTGCTGGGGCGCAAGACCGATCATCGCAGTATTTT
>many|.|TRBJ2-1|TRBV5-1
CASQTTGSHNEQFF
TGCGCCAGCCAGACGACAGGTTCACACAATGAGCAGTTCTTC
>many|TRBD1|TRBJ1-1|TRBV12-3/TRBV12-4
CASSLSGQDTEAFF
TGTGCCAGCAGTCTCTCGGGACAGGATACTGAAGCTTTCTTT
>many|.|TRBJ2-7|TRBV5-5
CASSSGLRSYEQYF
TGTGCCAGCAGCTCTGGGCTGAGGTCCTACGAGCAGTACTTC
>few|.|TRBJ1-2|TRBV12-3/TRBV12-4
CASSLQGTNYGYTF
TGTGCCAGCAGTTTACAGGGCACCAACTATGGCTACACCTTC
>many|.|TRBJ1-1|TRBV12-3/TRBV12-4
CASSEEGEAFF
TGTGCCAGCAGCGAGGAGGGTGAAGCTTTCTTT
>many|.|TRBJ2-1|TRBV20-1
CSARVLGTYNEQFF
TGCAGTGCTAGAGTCTTGGGGACCTACAATGAGCAGTTCTTC
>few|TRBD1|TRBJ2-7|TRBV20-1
CSATERQGSRMGEQYF
TGCAGTGCTACAGAAAGACAGGGTTCGCGTATGGGCGAGCAGTACTTC
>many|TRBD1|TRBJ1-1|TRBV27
CASSRDRVNTEAFF
TGTGCCAGCAGTAGGGACAGGGTGAACACTGAAGCTTTCTTT
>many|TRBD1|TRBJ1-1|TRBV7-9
CASSQDRGLMNTEAFF
TGTGCCAGCAGCCAGGACAGGGGGCTTATGAACACTGAAGCTTTCTTT
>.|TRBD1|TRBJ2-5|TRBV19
CASSIGTDRGETQYF
TGTGCCAGTAGTATTGGGACTGACAGGGGAGAGACCCAGTACTTC
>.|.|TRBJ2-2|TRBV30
CAWSARGRTGELFF
TGTGCCTGGAGTGCCCGGGGTAGAACCGGGGAGCTGTTTTTT
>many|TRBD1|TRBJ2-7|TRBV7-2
CASSLALTGDKYEQYF
TGTGCCAGCAGCTTAGCCCTGACAGGGGATAAGTACGAGCAGTACTTC
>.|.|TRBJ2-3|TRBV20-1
CSARGHGPDTQYF
TGCAGTGCTAGAGGCCATGGTCCAGATACGCAGTATTTT
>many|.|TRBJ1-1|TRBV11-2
CASSPMRNTEAFF
TGTGCCAGCAGCCCGATGAGGAACACTGAAGCTTTCTTT
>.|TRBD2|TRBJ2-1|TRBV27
CASSLAGGVEQFF
TGTGCCAGCAGCCTAGCGGGAGGTGTTGAGCAGTTCTTC
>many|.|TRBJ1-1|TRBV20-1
CSARARFEAFF
TGCAGTGCTAGGGCCCGGTTCGAAGCTTTCTTT
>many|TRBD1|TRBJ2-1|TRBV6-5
CASSSGTGYNEQFF
TGTGCCAGCAGTTCCGGGACAGGTTACAATGAGCAGTTCTTC
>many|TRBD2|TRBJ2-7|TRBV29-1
CSVGGTSSYEQYF
TGCAGCGTTGGGGGGACTAGCAGCTACGAGCAGTACTTC
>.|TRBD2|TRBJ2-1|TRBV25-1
CASSPLAGEKNEQFF
TGTGCCAGCAGTCCTCTAGCGGGAGAGAAGAATGAGCAGTTCTTC
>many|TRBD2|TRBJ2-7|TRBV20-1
CSAREGGNEQYF
TGCAGTGCTAGAGAGGGAGGGAACGAGCAGTACTTC
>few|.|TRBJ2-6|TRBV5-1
CASAGGGNSGANVLTF
TGCGCCAGCGCTGGGGGCGGTAACTCTGGGGCCAACGTCCTGACTTTC
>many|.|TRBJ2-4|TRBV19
CASSIGQVAKNIQYF
TGTGCCAGTAGTATCGGGCAAGTAGCCAAAAACATTCAGTACTTC
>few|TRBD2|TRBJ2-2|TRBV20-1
CSAQGTSGIGGELFF
TGCAGTGCGCAGGGGACTAGCGGAATAGGCGGGGAGCTGTTTTTT
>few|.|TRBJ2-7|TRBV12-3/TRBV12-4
CASSYQGVQSYEQYF
TGTGCCAGCAGTTACCAGGGTGTGCAGTCCTACGAGCAGTACTTC